The 10 T cell receptor beta chains below come from one sample, sequenced in a study of T cells in women clearing cervical HPV infection. Method: immunoSEQ multiplex PCR; TCRdb's copy keeps in-frame clones and lacks some. Recorded here are around 21,000 clones; the top ten clones represent 16%. The sequenced sample consisted of blood buffy coat. These receptors all stem from a woman aged 18 to 75 with a cervical HPV16 infection that either progressed to CIN3+ or cleared (not recorded which).

Concerning this clone: Read data end 3 residues before the CDR3 end; the end is taken from the germline J gene. The rearrangement joins TRBV20-1 to TRBJ1-1; TRBD1 aligns across 7 bases. From germline, CDR1 is DFQATT and CDR2 SNEGSKA (reference sequence). CDR3 size: 11 residues. CDR3 bases read: TGCAGTGGAACCCCGGGACAGCAA. This sequence encodes CSGTPGQQ. The full-length CDR3 reads as CSGTPGQQAFF.

Concerning this clone: The read gets to within 3 residues of the CDR3 end, and the germline J gene fills in the rest. V is TRBV19 and J is TRBJ2-4; D gene unclear. There are 11 residues in the CDR3. From germline, CDR1 is LNHDA and CDR2 SQIVND (reference sequence). CDR3: CASHSNYGQYF. The CDR3 bases that were read are TGTGCCAGTCATTCTAACTATGGT.

For this clone: The read is 3 residues too short to cover the CDR3 end, so that end is filled in from the germline J gene. The V and J genes are TRBV14 and TRBJ2-2, with 9 bases aligning to TRBD2. With 0 bases clipped from V and 6 bases from J, the junction kept 2 bases outside the gene matches. In germline, CDR1 is SGHDN, CDR2 FVKESK. CDR3 length: 15 residues. The CDR3 loop reads CASSQESGGPGELFF. CDR3 bases read: TGTGCCAGCAGCCAAGAAAGCGGGGGGCCCGGGGAG.

A note on this clone: The sequenced fragment ends 3 residues before the CDR3 boundary, so the rest is inferred from the germline J gene. This chain links TRBV5-1 with TRBJ1-2, with no clear D. CDR1 and CDR2 (germline): SGHRS, YFSETQ. The CDR3 is 14 residues long. V lost 0 bases to trimming and J lost 4 bases, with 10 bases between them. This chain's CDR3 is CASSLGQEIYGYTF. CDR3 DNA, as far as it was read: TGCGCCAGCAGCTTGGGGCAGGAAATCTATGGC.

Concerning this clone: The read halts 3 residues ahead of the CDR3 end, with the missing end drawn from the germline J gene. The V gene is TRBV5-1, the J gene TRBJ1-1, with 9 bases matching TRBD1. This CDR3 is built from 15 residues. CDR1 is SGHRS and CDR2 is YFSETQ in the germline V gene. V lost 4 bases, J lost 1 base, and 5 bases stayed unmatched. CDR3 residues: CASSPTGGGNTEAFF. The part of the CDR3 DNA that was read is TGCGCCAGCAGCCCGACAGGGGGGGGGAACACTGAA.

The part of the CDR3 DNA that was read is TGTGCCAGCTCACCACCGAACCCGATCGGTGAG. Its protein product is CASSPPNPIGE. The full CDR3 protein is CASSPPNPIGEQFF. The genes are TRBV18 and TRBJ2-1; unclear D gene. The read terminates 3 residues ahead of where the CDR3 ends, so the germline J gene completes it. CDR1 and CDR2 from the germline V gene are KGHSH and LQKENI. This CDR3 is 14 amino acids long. V was pared by 0 bases and J by 9 bases, with 12 bases between. The entire variable domain, with the rest obtained from reference TRBV18 and TRBJ2-1, is as follows: NAGVMQNPRHLVRRRGQEARLRCSPMKGHSHVYWYRQLPEEGLKFMVYLQKENIIDESGMPKERFSAEFPKEGPSILRIQQVVRGDSAAYFCASSPPNPIGEQFFGPGTRLTVL.

As for this clone: The DNA ends 3 residues before the CDR3 does, and the rest of the CDR3 is filled in from the germline J gene. The chain recombines TRBV30 with TRBJ1-5, with D possibly TRBD1 on 5 matching bases. CDR1 GTSNPN and CDR2 SVGIG come from the germline V gene (reference sequence). This CDR3 region has 15 residues. Between the trimmed V and J ends, which lost 4 bases and 1 base, there was a span of 14 bases. The CDR3: CAWNGGAASNQPQHF. The DNA read from the CDR3 is TGTGCCTGGAATGGTGGGGCAGCGAGCAATCAGCCC.

Comment on this clone: The CDR3 end falls 3 residues outside the read, so it is completed with the germline J gene. The chain has TRBV6-1 and TRBJ1-5; 8 bases line up with TRBD1. This CDR3 has 15 amino acids. Losses at the gene ends were 1 base for V and 5 bases for J; bases not matched to a gene: 4. Germline lookup yields CDR1 MNHNS and CDR2 SASEGT. The sequenced part of the CDR3 DNA is TGTGCCAGCAGTGAAGGGACAGGGTTTCATCAGCCC. Translated, it gives CASSEGTGFHQP. The entire CDR3 sequence reads CASSEGTGFHQPQHF.

Note on this clone: The CDR3 end is not reached by the read, which stops 3 residues before it; the germline J gene fills it in. The V and J genes are TRBV7-2 and TRBJ2-7; D call uncertain. Trimming stripped 5 bases from V and 4 bases from J, with 9 bases between. Germline V CDR1 and CDR2: SGHTA, FQGNSA. The CDR3 contains 12 residues. CDR3 protein: CASSTSRYEQYF. The CDR3 DNA, read in part, is TGTGCCAGCAGCACCTCAAGGTACGAG. The complete variable domain, with remaining parts taken from reference TRBV7-2 and TRBJ2-7, reads GAGVSQSPSNKVTEKGKDVELRCDPISGHTALYWYRQSLGQGLEFLIYFQGNSAPDKSGLPSDRFSAERTGGSVSTLTIQRTQQEDSAVYLCASSTSRYEQYFGPGTRLTVT.

Its frequency marks this clone as medium-sized. The read ends 3 residues shy of where the CDR3 ends; the end is completed using the germline J gene. J is TRBJ2-5 and V is TRBV29-1; weak D call: TRBD1 (6 bases). The CDR3 has 12 residues. Per germline, CDR1 SQVTM and CDR2 ANQGSEA. V was shortened by 7 bases and J by 4 bases, with 13 bases between the two germline ends. Partial CDR3 DNA: TGCAGCGCCCAGGGGAATGGAGAGACC. Protein sequence: CSAQGNGET. The full CDR3 is CSAQGNGETQYF.